This T cell receptor beta chain came from a study of regulatory T cells in long-lasting Graves disease. As for the study in general: Those with persistent Graves' disease had received antithyroid drugs for over 5 years with positive TSH receptor antibodies.

CDR3-region Arm-PCR and iRepertoire HTBI primers produced the TCR beta libraries. TCRdb called the multiplex PCR reads again in MiXCR, with one record for every CDR3 protein. The sample includes about 660,000 distinct CDR3 sequences, 25% to 35% of them seen just once. Study-level findings and limits: With persistent disease, TRBV28, TRBJ1-2 and TRBJ2-5 were the favored segments. Newly diagnosed Graves' patients exceeded persistent ones in TCR diversity.

Time point here: persistent/refractory GD, antithyroid drugs over 5 years with positive TRAb. Researchers made the TCR library from RNA that was extracted from PBMCs. Concerning this clonotype: Its specificity is not known.

Germline V gene data show CDR1 as MNHEY and CDR2 as SVGAGI. The length of the CDR3 is 14 residues. Trimming removed 4 bases from V and 3 bases from J, with 9 bases in between. The sample here was peripheral blood mononuclear cells (PBMCs), taken when the disease was refractory, from a patient treated with antithyroid drugs. The sequence was obtained from a female donor with Graves disease. The chain links TRBV6-5 to TRBJ2-2; D gene unclear. In DNA form, the CDR3 reads TGTGCCAGCAGTTTCGGAGCTTACACCGGGGAGCTGTTTTTT. Protein: CASSFGAYTGELFF.